These T cell receptor beta chains were read from a single sample in a study of T cells in Graves' hyperthyroidism and ophthalmopathy. TCRdb passed the multiplex PCR reads through MiXCR, listing each CDR3 protein once. The table includes nearly 750,000 distinct CDR3 sequences, roughly a third detected once. Sample: blood. The receptors originated from a woman in her 40s with Graves' hyperthyroidism. The CDR3 runs from the conserved cysteine through the conserved F or W. The D gene is left open where the match is weak. Size is omitted from some rows. Given values are once, few, many or a class for expanded clones.

d_gene,abundance,v_gene,j_gene,CDR3nt,CDR3aa
TRBD1,.,TRBV19,TRBJ2-2,TGTGCCAGTAGTACTTCGTTCGGGACAGGGGCAACCGGGGAGCTGTTTTTT,CASSTSFGTGATGELFF
.,few,TRBV12-3/TRBV12-4,TRBJ2-7,TGTGCCAGCAGCTTAAGCGGCATCAATGAGCAGTACTTC,CASSLSGINEQYF
.,many,TRBV25-1,TRBJ1-4,TGTGCCAGCAGTGAATATGCATACAGTGAAAAACTGTTTTTT,CASSEYAYSEKLFF
.,many,TRBV7-2,TRBJ1-2,TGTGCCAGCAGCTTGGGCGGGAAAGCATATGGCTACACCTTC,CASSLGGKAYGYTF
.,many,TRBV9,TRBJ1-2,TGTGCCAGCAGCGCCTCTAAGCTCAGCTACACCTTC,CASSASKLSYTF
.,many,TRBV25-1,TRBJ2-2,TGTGCCAGCAGTGACCGCAGGGGCCCCGACGCCGGGGAGCTGTTTTTT,CASSDRRGPDAGELFF
.,.,TRBV10-3,TRBJ2-2,TGTGCCATCAGACGGACGGCCGTAAACACCGGGAAGCTGTTTTTT,CAIRRTAVNTGKLFF
.,many,TRBV19,TRBJ1-1,TGTGCCAGTAGTATGGAGGCGGACACGAACACTGAAGCTTTCTTT,CASSMEADTNTEAFF
.,many,TRBV19,TRBJ1-2,TGTGCCAGTAGTATGGAGAGATATGGCTACACCTTC,CASSMERYGYTF
TRBD1,many,TRBV7-3,TRBJ2-7,TGTGCCAGCAGCCAAACAGGGGGCGGCTACGAGCAGTACTTC,CASSQTGGGYEQYF
.,.,TRBV24-1,TRBJ2-1,TGTGCCACCAGTGATGATCGGGCTTCGCAGTTCTTC,CATSDDRASQFF
TRBD2,once,TRBV6-1,TRBJ2-6,TGTGCCAGCAGTTACGGGGGGTCCCCTGGGGCCAACGTCCTGACTTTC,CASSYGGSPGANVLTF
TRBD1,.,TRBV7-9,TRBJ1-2,TGTGCCAGCAGCGCGCAGACAGGGAGCTATGGCTACACCTTC,CASSAQTGSYGYTF
.,.,TRBV5-1,TRBJ2-7,TGCGCCAGCAGCTACAGGGAAAGCTCCTACGAGCAGTACTTC,CASSYRESSYEQYF
TRBD1,.,TRBV10-3,TRBJ2-2,TGTGCCAGCAGGGAGCAGGGGGCCGGGGAGCTGTTTTTT,CASREQGAGELFF
TRBD2,.,TRBV27,TRBJ2-7,TGTGCCAGCAGTTTTGGGACTAGCCTGGGGGAGCAGTACTTC,CASSFGTSLGEQYF
TRBD1,many,TRBV6-6,TRBJ1-4,TGTGCCAGCAGTTACGGCCTCGGGACAGATGAAAAACTGTTTTTT,CASSYGLGTDEKLFF
TRBD1,few,TRBV18,TRBJ1-1,TGTGCCAGCTCACGATACGGGGACAGCGCTGAAGCTTTCTTT,CASSRYGDSAEAFF
.,many,TRBV7-9,TRBJ2-7,TGTGCCAGCAGCTTAGTTTTGGGCGAGCAGTACTTC,CASSLVLGEQYF
TRBD1,few,TRBV12-3/TRBV12-4,TRBJ1-5,TGTGCCAGTCAGACCGGGACAGGGGGATATGGCAATCAGCCCCAGCATTTT,CASQTGTGGYGNQPQHF
.,.,TRBV12-5,TRBJ1-2,TGTGCTAGTGGTTTGGGAGGTCCTAACTATGGCTACACCTTC,CASGLGGPNYGYTF
.,many,TRBV12-3/TRBV12-4,TRBJ1-1,TGTGCCAGCAGTTTACTGGGGTGGACTGAAGCTTTCTTT,CASSLLGWTEAFF
.,many,TRBV6-5,TRBJ2-5,TGTGCCAGCCGTCGGGGGCAAGAGACCCAGTACTTC,CASRRGQETQYF
.,.,TRBV9,TRBJ1-1,TGTGCCAGCAGCCCGTGGGGGATCAACACTGAAGCTTTCTTT,CASSPWGINTEAFF
TRBD2,.,TRBV7-2,TRBJ2-3,TGTGCCAGCAGCTTAATAAGCGGGGGCAGCACAGATACGCAGTATTTT,CASSLISGGSTDTQYF
TRBD1,many,TRBV6-4,TRBJ1-1,TGTGCCAGCAGTGACGACAGGGGCACTGAAGCTTTCTTT,CASSDDRGTEAFF
TRBD2,.,TRBV7-9,TRBJ2-3,TGTGCCAGCAGCTGGACCGGGACTACCTACACAGATACGCAGTATTTT,CASSWTGTTYTDTQYF
TRBD1,.,TRBV2,TRBJ1-2,TGTGCCAGCAGCCTCGATAGGACAGGGGGTAGGGATGGCTACACCTTC,CASSLDRTGGRDGYTF
.,many,TRBV7-2,TRBJ1-1,TGTGCCAGCAGCTTGAAGCAGGGGATGAACACTGAAGCTTTCTTT,CASSLKQGMNTEAFF
.,.,TRBV20-1,TRBJ2-7,TGCAGTGCCCCGTTAGGGGCGGATGGCAATGAGCAGTACTTC,CSAPLGADGNEQYF
TRBD1,.,TRBV11-2,TRBJ2-2,TGCGCCAGCAGACAGGGATTCGGGGAGCTGTTTTTT,CASRQGFGELFF
.,.,TRBV10-2,TRBJ1-1,TGCGCCAGCAGTGGGGCAGATGAAGCTTTCTTT,CASSGADEAFF
.,.,TRBV11-2,TRBJ1-1,TGTGCCAGCAGAACCAACGTGGGGGTGGCTTTCACTGAAGCTTTCTTT,CASRTNVGVAFTEAFF
.,many,TRBV10-3,TRBJ2-2,TGTGCCATCAGTGATCTTAGCTCGAACACCGGGGAGCTGTTTTTT,CAISDLSSNTGELFF
.,few,TRBV5-4,TRBJ1-2,TGTGCCAGCAGCTTGGGGGCAGGGGCCTATGGCTACACCTTC,CASSLGAGAYGYTF
TRBD2,few,TRBV13,TRBJ2-7,TGTGCCAGCAGCGTCCGGGACTATCGTAACTACGAGCAGTACTTC,CASSVRDYRNYEQYF
.,.,TRBV6-6,TRBJ1-2,TGTGCCAGCCTTTCGGGACCGCCCGGCTATGGCTACACCTTC,CASLSGPPGYGYTF
.,.,TRBV10-3,TRBJ1-6,TGTGCCATCAGTGAGTGGATCGCGCAATCTCGTAATTCACCCCTCCACTTT,CAISEWIAQSRNSPLHF
.,.,TRBV7-2,TRBJ2-6,TGTGCCAGCAGCCAAGATTACAGCGGAATAAGCTCTGGGGCCAACGTCCTGACTTTC,CASSQDYSGISSGANVLTF
.,few,TRBV9,TRBJ2-2,TGTGCCAGCGGGGACACCGACCTTGGGGAGCTGTTTTTT,CASGDTDLGELFF
.,.,TRBV6-5,TRBJ1-1,TGTGCCAGCAGTTACCCGGGACAAGACATGAACACTGAAGCTTTCTTT,CASSYPGQDMNTEAFF
.,.,TRBV10-3,TRBJ2-5,TGTGCCATCAGCGGACAAGTGCGGGAGACCCAGTACTTC,CAISGQVRETQYF
TRBD1,few,TRBV19,TRBJ1-1,TGTGCCAGTACCCGGACAGGGGCCACTGAAGCTTTCTTT,CASTRTGATEAFF
.,.,TRBV7-8,TRBJ2-7,TGTGCCAGCAGCTTAGCGCATAAGGAAGGCGAGCAGTACTTC,CASSLAHKEGEQYF
TRBD1,.,TRBV2,TRBJ2-2,TGTGCCAGCAGAACCGGGACAGGGTGGGACACCGGGGAGCTGTTTTTT,CASRTGTGWDTGELFF
TRBD1,.,TRBV19,TRBJ2-7,TGTGCCAGTAGTATTACCGGGACAGGGGGTTCCGAGCAGTACTTC,CASSITGTGGSEQYF
.,.,TRBV25-1,TRBJ1-3,TGTGCCAGCTCCGACCATCCTGGGACATCGGGAAACACCATATATTTT,CASSDHPGTSGNTIYF
.,many,TRBV9,TRBJ2-5,TGTGCCAGCAGCGTAGGAGGTCCACAAGAGACCCAGTACTTC,CASSVGGPQETQYF
.,few,TRBV3-1,TRBJ1-2,TGCGCCAGCAGCCCTCGACAGATCCCCGGGGAGGGCTACACCTTC,CASSPRQIPGEGYTF
TRBD1,few,TRBV25-1,TRBJ1-1,TGTGCCAGCAGTGGACGGACAGGGAACACTGAAGCTTTCTTT,CASSGRTGNTEAFF
.,.,TRBV7-3,TRBJ2-7,TGTGCCAGCAGCCCAACGGGGGGACAGCTCTACGAGCAGTACTTC,CASSPTGGQLYEQYF
TRBD1,.,TRBV24-1,TRBJ2-5,TGTGCCACCAGTGATCCGACAGGGGTTCGTCGAGAGACCCAGTACTTC,CATSDPTGVRRETQYF
TRBD1,few,TRBV5-1,TRBJ1-1,TGCGCCAGCAGCTTCATGACAGGGGGCTTTTCATCTGAAGCTTTCTTT,CASSFMTGGFSSEAFF
TRBD1,many,TRBV19,TRBJ1-2,TGTGCCAGCAGCCCGGGGACAGGGTCTGGCTACACCTTC,CASSPGTGSGYTF
.,many,TRBV5-4,TRBJ1-2,TGTGCCAGCAGCTTCGGCGACAGCCGTATCTATGGCTACACCTTC,CASSFGDSRIYGYTF